This T cell receptor beta chain stems from a study of blood T cell repertoires in COVID-19. The wider study: COVID-19 samples, acute and convalescent, were from the United States, Italy and Spain. Nucleic acid was either cDNA or gDNA, and it came from T cells, B-cell-depleted T cells, or PBMCs.

CDR3 length equals 14 residues. V shed 5 bases and J shed 2 bases, with 10 bases lying between them. The germline V gene encodes CDR1 SGHTA and CDR2 FQGNSA. Cohorts were assigned according to the clinical history that participants reported. In the authors' workflow: It was from reference gene primer amplification that nucleated cell counts were estimated. Libraries were prepared by immunoSEQ multiplex PCR; TCRdb keeps only in-frame clonotypes and omits some of them. V, J and clone size are those of that table, while D and trimming were read from the DNA. Of under 200,000 clones in the sample, roughly 82% were seen once.

Sequenced input: PBMCs or T cells enriched from blood (not recorded which). This clonotype was obtained from a woman aged 60-75 years with acute COVID-19. This chain joins TRBV7-2 and TRBJ1-5; D ambiguous. The CDR3 DNA follows: TGTGCCAGCAGCACGGTCGAGGGCAATCAGCCCCAGCATTTT. Protein sequence: CASSTVEGNQPQHF.